These T cell receptor beta chains were read from a single sample in a study of T cell responses to AZD1222 COVID-19 vaccine. Measured with immunoSEQ multiplex PCR; TCRdb has only the in-frame clones, and not every one. The table records about 270,000 clones, almost 95% of them present only once. The source was peripheral blood, collected 28 days after the second AZD1222 dose. The source of these receptors is an adult who received the AZD1222 COVID-19 vaccine. The CDR3 runs from the conserved cysteine through the conserved F or W. D genes are given only for firm matches. Not all rows give a size; the values are once, few, many and, for expanded clones, a class.

size: once
D: NA
V: TRBV7-2
J: TRBJ2-5
CDR3: CASSRDSPHGGGTQYF
DNA: TGTGCCAGCAGCAGGGACTCTCCCCACGGAGGGGGGACCCAGTACTTC

size: NA
D: NA
V: TRBV28
J: TRBJ1-2
CDR3: CASSLTKNYGYTF
DNA: TGTGCCAGCAGTTTAACAAAGAACTATGGCTACACCTTC

size: NA
D: NA
V: TRBV28
J: TRBJ1-2
CDR3: CASSLKRGDYGYTF
DNA: TGTGCCAGCAGTTTGAAAAGAGGGGACTATGGCTACACCTTC

size: NA
D: TRBD1
V: TRBV28
J: TRBJ2-4
CDR3: CASLDRGRDIQYF
DNA: TGTGCCAGCCTCGACAGGGGGCGAGACATTCAGTACTTC

size: once
D: NA
V: TRBV5-5
J: TRBJ1-5
CDR3: CASSLLISPTGQPQHF
DNA: TGTGCCAGCAGCTTGCTGATCTCCCCAACCGGTCAGCCCCAGCATTTT

size: NA
D: NA
V: TRBV10-3
J: TRBJ1-6
CDR3: CAISEDRDSPLHF
DNA: TGTGCCATCAGTGAGGACAGAGATTCACCCCTCCACTTT

size: NA
D: NA
V: TRBV6-5
J: TRBJ1-4
CDR3: CASKEGREKLFF
DNA: TGTGCCAGCAAGGAGGGGAGGGAAAAACTGTTTTTT

size: NA
D: NA
V: TRBV30
J: TRBJ1-1
CDR3: CAWSQNPNTEAFF
DNA: TGTGCCTGGAGTCAGAACCCGAACACTGAAGCTTTCTTT

size: NA
D: TRBD1
V: TRBV27
J: TRBJ1-6
CDR3: CASSSRSGIGNLDRFNSPLHF
DNA: TGTGCCAGCAGCTCTAGAAGTGGGATCGGGAACCTGGACAGGTTTAATTCACCCCTCCACTTT

size: once
D: NA
V: TRBV28
J: TRBJ1-6
CDR3: CASSLDGNSPLHF
DNA: TGTGCCAGCAGTCTCGACGGTAATTCACCCCTCCACTTT

size: NA
D: TRBD2
V: TRBV3-1/TRBV3-2
J: TRBJ2-1
CDR3: CASTLAGLGGDEQFF
DNA: TGTGCCAGCACCCTAGCGGGGCTAGGAGGAGATGAGCAGTTCTTC

size: NA
D: TRBD2
V: TRBV14
J: TRBJ2-1
CDR3: CASSAKREVPYNEQFF
DNA: TGTGCCAGCAGCGCTAAGCGGGAGGTCCCCTACAATGAGCAGTTCTTC

size: NA
D: NA
V: TRBV7-9
J: TRBJ1-4
CDR3: CASSLGPLRGIATNEKLFF
DNA: TGTGCCAGCAGCTTAGGCCCCTTACGGGGGATAGCAACTAATGAAAAACTGTTTTTT

size: NA
D: NA
V: TRBV4-3
J: TRBJ1-5
CDR3: CASSQDLSSNQPQHF
DNA: TGCGCCAGCAGCCAAGATTTGAGTTCCAATCAGCCCCAGCATTTT

size: NA
D: NA
V: TRBV5-1
J: TRBJ1-1
CDR3: CASRPEAGRTNTEAFF
DNA: TGCGCCAGCAGGCCGGAAGCAGGTCGGACCAACACTGAAGCTTTCTTT

size: once
D: NA
V: TRBV7-3
J: TRBJ2-3
CDR3: CASSSSGVADTQYF
DNA: TGTGCCAGCAGCAGTTCAGGGGTGGCAGATACGCAGTATTTT

size: NA
D: TRBD1
V: TRBV5-1
J: TRBJ1-4
CDR3: CASSLSGQGSGKLFF
DNA: TGCGCCAGCAGCTTGTCCGGACAGGGGTCCGGAAAACTGTTTTTT

size: NA
D: TRBD2
V: TRBV28
J: TRBJ2-2
CDR3: CASSTLAGVTGELFF
DNA: TGTGCCAGCAGTACACTAGCGGGAGTTACCGGGGAGCTGTTTTTT

size: few
D: NA
V: TRBV9
J: TRBJ1-3
CDR3: CASSVRTSGNTIYF
DNA: TGTGCCAGCAGCGTTAGGACGTCTGGAAACACCATATATTTT

size: NA
D: NA
V: TRBV20-1
J: TRBJ2-7
CDR3: CSGRETYEQYF
DNA: TGCAGTGGCAGGGAGACCTACGAGCAGTACTTC

size: NA
D: NA
V: TRBV12-3/TRBV12-4
J: TRBJ1-2
CDR3: CASKRALGYTF
DNA: TGTGCCAGCAAGAGGGCCCTCGGCTACACCTTC

size: NA
D: NA
V: TRBV12-3/TRBV12-4
J: TRBJ2-3
CDR3: CASSPQGDTQYF
DNA: TGTGCCAGCAGTCCGCAGGGGGATACGCAGTATTTT

size: NA
D: TRBD1
V: TRBV5-1
J: TRBJ2-7
CDR3: CASRTGSNEQYF
DNA: TGCGCCAGCCGGACAGGGTCCAACGAGCAGTACTTC

size: NA
D: NA
V: TRBV5-1
J: TRBJ2-2
CDR3: CAGSRQGRETGELFF
DNA: TGCGCCGGAAGTCGACAGGGCCGGGAGACCGGGGAGCTGTTTTTT

size: NA
D: NA
V: TRBV15
J: TRBJ2-3
CDR3: CATSINRGTSTDTQYF
DNA: TGTGCCACCAGCATCAATCGGGGCACTAGCACAGATACGCAGTATTTT

size: NA
D: NA
V: TRBV28
J: TRBJ2-7
CDR3: CASGKRQETYEQYF
DNA: TGTGCCAGCGGCAAGAGACAGGAGACCTACGAGCAGTACTTC

size: NA
D: NA
V: TRBV2
J: TRBJ2-7
CDR3: CASTSESYEQYF
DNA: TGTGCCAGCACCAGCGAATCTTACGAGCAGTACTTC

size: NA
D: NA
V: TRBV4-1
J: TRBJ2-2
CDR3: CASSQGRWAGELFF
DNA: TGCGCCAGCAGCCAGGGGCGATGGGCCGGGGAGCTGTTTTTT

size: NA
D: NA
V: TRBV19
J: TRBJ1-6
CDR3: CASSVGRGNSPLHF
DNA: TGTGCCAGTAGTGTCGGACGGGGGAATTCACCCCTCCACTTT

size: once
D: TRBD2
V: TRBV7-3
J: TRBJ2-7
CDR3: CASALGLAGSYEQYF
DNA: TGTGCTTCCGCACTGGGACTAGCGGGGAGCTACGAGCAGTACTTC

size: NA
D: TRBD1
V: TRBV19
J: TRBJ1-6
CDR3: CASRTGDRTYNSPLHF
DNA: TGTGCCAGCCGGACAGGGGATCGTACCTATAATTCACCCCTCCACTTT

size: NA
D: TRBD2
V: TRBV5-1
J: TRBJ2-1
CDR3: CASSPAGGNHYNEQFF
DNA: TGCGCCAGCAGCCCGGCCGGGGGGAATCACTACAATGAGCAGTTCTTC

size: NA
D: NA
V: TRBV7-2
J: TRBJ2-5
CDR3: CASSPSKEETQYF
DNA: TGTGCCAGCAGTCCATCGAAGGAAGAGACCCAGTACTTC

size: NA
D: NA
V: TRBV12-3/TRBV12-4
J: TRBJ2-7
CDR3: CASRLNYEQYF
DNA: TGTGCCAGCAGACTGAACTACGAGCAGTACTTC

size: NA
D: TRBD1
V: TRBV7-8
J: TRBJ1-1
CDR3: CASSPNRDRGRTEAFF
DNA: TGTGCCAGCAGCCCTAACCGGGACAGGGGGAGGACTGAAGCTTTCTTT

size: NA
D: NA
V: TRBV19
J: TRBJ1-4
CDR3: CASSISLTGGEKLFF
DNA: TGTGCCAGTAGTATTTCTCTGACCGGGGGTGAAAAACTGTTTTTT

size: NA
D: TRBD1
V: TRBV19
J: TRBJ1-2
CDR3: CASSPSGQVGGYTF
DNA: TGTGCCAGTAGTCCGTCCGGACAGGTCGGCGGCTACACCTTC

size: NA
D: NA
V: TRBV3-1/TRBV3-2
J: TRBJ1-1
CDR3: CASSTWGTEAFF
DNA: TGTGCCAGCAGCACCTGGGGGACTGAAGCTTTCTTT

size: NA
D: TRBD1
V: TRBV7-3
J: TRBJ2-3
CDR3: CASSPSAGGLTDTQYF
DNA: TGTGCCAGCAGCCCCAGCGCAGGGGGCCTCACAGATACGCAGTATTTT

size: NA
D: NA
V: TRBV29-1
J: TRBJ1-2
CDR3: CSVDEEGRGSLRGYTF
DNA: TGCAGCGTTGATGAAGAAGGGAGGGGATCGCTTCGCGGCTACACCTTC

size: NA
D: NA
V: TRBV5-1
J: TRBJ2-3
CDR3: CASSSHPPGAHRTDTQYF
DNA: TGCGCCAGCAGCTCGCACCCCCCTGGGGCCCACCGCACAGATACGCAGTATTTT

size: NA
D: NA
V: TRBV7-8
J: TRBJ2-6
CDR3: CASSLGARAGANVLTF
DNA: TGTGCCAGCAGCTTGGGGGCTAGGGCTGGGGCCAACGTCCTGACTTTC

size: once
D: NA
V: TRBV19
J: TRBJ1-5
CDR3: CASSILNYQPQHF
DNA: TGTGCCAGTAGTATTCTCAATTATCAGCCCCAGCATTTT

size: NA
D: NA
V: TRBV7-2
J: TRBJ2-7
CDR3: CASSLEGLPSYEQYF
DNA: TGTGCCAGCAGCTTAGAGGGTCTACCCAGCTACGAGCAGTACTTC

size: once
D: NA
V: TRBV7-9
J: TRBJ1-1
CDR3: CASSFGEIEAFF
DNA: TGTGCCAGCAGCTTTGGGGAAATTGAAGCTTTCTTT

size: NA
D: NA
V: TRBV6-5
J: TRBJ1-1
CDR3: CAIHRASAEAFF
DNA: TGTGCCATCCATAGGGCATCTGCTGAAGCTTTCTTT

size: NA
D: NA
V: TRBV6-5
J: TRBJ1-6
CDR3: CASSYGRGSYNSPLHF
DNA: TGTGCCAGCAGTTACGGCAGGGGCTCCTATAATTCACCCCTCCACTTT

size: NA
D: TRBD1
V: TRBV28
J: TRBJ1-6
CDR3: CASSFAETGDYNSPLHF
DNA: TGTGCCAGCAGTTTCGCGGAGACAGGGGACTATAATTCACCCCTCCACTTT

size: once
D: TRBD2
V: TRBV2
J: TRBJ2-7
CDR3: CASSASGSRHEQYF
DNA: TGTGCCAGCAGTGCAAGCGGGAGTCGGCACGAGCAGTACTTC

size: NA
D: NA
V: TRBV7-8
J: TRBJ2-1
CDR3: CASSLDPSSSYNEQFF
DNA: TGTGCCAGCAGCTTAGATCCCTCCAGCTCCTACAATGAGCAGTTCTTC

size: NA
D: NA
V: TRBV5-8
J: TRBJ1-5
CDR3: CASSLVGTSNQPQHF
DNA: TGTGCCAGCAGCTTGGTAGGCACCTCCAATCAGCCCCAGCATTTT

size: NA
D: TRBD1
V: TRBV10-3
J: TRBJ1-1
CDR3: CATTTGIHEAFF
DNA: TGTGCCACCACGACAGGGATCCATGAAGCTTTCTTT

size: NA
D: NA
V: TRBV3-1/TRBV3-2
J: TRBJ2-6
CDR3: CASSQGTRASGANVLTF
DNA: TGTGCCAGCAGCCAAGGTACCAGGGCGTCTGGGGCCAACGTCCTGACTTTC

size: NA
D: NA
V: TRBV28
J: TRBJ1-1
CDR3: CASSLGRRDTEAFF
DNA: TGTGCCAGCAGTTTAGGCAGGAGGGACACTGAAGCTTTCTTT

size: NA
D: NA
V: TRBV28
J: TRBJ2-7
CDR3: CASRQEKNEQYF
DNA: TGTGCCAGCCGACAGGAAAAAAACGAGCAGTACTTC

size: NA
D: NA
V: TRBV5-1
J: TRBJ1-6
CDR3: CASSLEGPHNSPLHF
DNA: TGCGCCAGCAGCTTGGAGGGGCCACATAATTCACCCCTCCACTTT

size: NA
D: TRBD2
V: TRBV28
J: TRBJ2-7
CDR3: CASSRPGLATSYEQYF
DNA: TGTGCCAGCAGTCGTCCGGGACTAGCGACTTCCTACGAGCAGTACTTC

size: NA
D: NA
V: TRBV12-3/TRBV12-4
J: TRBJ2-2
CDR3: CASSSNTGELFF
DNA: TGTGCCAGCAGCAGTAACACCGGGGAGCTGTTTTTT

size: NA
D: NA
V: TRBV20-1
J: TRBJ2-7
CDR3: CSSGPNYEQYF
DNA: TGCAGCTCGGGACCGAACTACGAGCAGTACTTC